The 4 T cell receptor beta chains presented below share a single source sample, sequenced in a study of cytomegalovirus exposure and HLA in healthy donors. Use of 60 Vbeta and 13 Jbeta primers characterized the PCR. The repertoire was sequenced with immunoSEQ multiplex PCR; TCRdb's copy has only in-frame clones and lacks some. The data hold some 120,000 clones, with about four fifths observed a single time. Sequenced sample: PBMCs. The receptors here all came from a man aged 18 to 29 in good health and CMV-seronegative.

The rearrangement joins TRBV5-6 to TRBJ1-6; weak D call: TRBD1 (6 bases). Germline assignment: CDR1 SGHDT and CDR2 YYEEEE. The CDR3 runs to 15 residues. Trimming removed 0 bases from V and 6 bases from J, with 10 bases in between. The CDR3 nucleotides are TGTGCCAGCAGCTTGGAAGGCAGGGGTAATTCACCCCTCCACTTT. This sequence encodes CASSLEGRGNSPLHF.

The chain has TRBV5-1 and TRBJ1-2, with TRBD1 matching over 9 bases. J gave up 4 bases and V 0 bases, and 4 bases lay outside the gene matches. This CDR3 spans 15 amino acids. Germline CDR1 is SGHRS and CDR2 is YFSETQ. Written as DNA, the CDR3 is TGCGCCAGCAGCTTGGGGACAGGGGTTGTCTATGGCTACACCTTC. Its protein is CASSLGTGVVYGYTF.

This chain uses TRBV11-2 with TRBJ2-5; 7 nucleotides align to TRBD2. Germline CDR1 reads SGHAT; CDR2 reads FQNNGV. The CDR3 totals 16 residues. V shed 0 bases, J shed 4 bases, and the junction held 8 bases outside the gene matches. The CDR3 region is CASSLDAGEPRETQYF. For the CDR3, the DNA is TGTGCCAGCAGCTTAGATGCGGGGGAGCCAAGAGAGACCCAGTACTTC.

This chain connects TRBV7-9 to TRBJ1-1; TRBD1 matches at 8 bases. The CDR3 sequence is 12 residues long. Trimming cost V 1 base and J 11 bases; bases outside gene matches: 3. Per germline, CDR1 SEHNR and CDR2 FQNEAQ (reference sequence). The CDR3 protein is CASSLVDRAAFF. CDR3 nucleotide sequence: TGTGCCAGCAGCTTAGTGGACAGGGCGGCTTTCTTT.